This TCR beta chain was sequenced for a study of blood T cells in healthy people across ages. Study-wide results and caveats: Aged donors had fewer naive CD4+ cells and lower diversity than long-lived donors. It was held that diversity estimates obtained from one million T cells represented underestimates. Per-million-T-cell TCR beta diversity fell roughly linearly with age.

Primers used in a second PCR of about 7 to 12 cycles were a sample-barcoded 5' primer and a J-beta primer mix. TCRdb processed the 5' RACE reads anew with MiXCR; each CDR3 protein has one entry. Here the sample spans just under 750,000 distinct CDR3 sequences, 22% being singletons. Every sample gave at least 5.5 micrograms of total RNA when it was extracted. As regards this clonotype: Antigen unknown.

The CDR3 extends over 17 amino acids. V was clipped by 0 bases and J by 8 bases, with 17 bases between them. This sequence originates from a man in his sixties or seventies in good health. The gene calls are TRBV12-3 or TRBV12-4 and TRBJ1-6; D call uncertain. The sequenced sample consisted of blood. CDR3 coding DNA: TGTGCCAGCAGTTTAGCGGTTATTGACACCGGGTATTCACCCCTCCACTTT. Its translation is CASSLAVIDTGYSPLHF.